This TCR beta chain is drawn from a study of cytomegalovirus exposure and HLA in healthy donors. The CDR3 contains 16 residues. Germline V gene data show CDR1 as MGHRA and CDR2 as YSYEKL. V shed 0 bases and J 9 bases; nucleotides not matched to a gene: 7. PCR primers comprised 60 Vbeta and 13 Jbeta primers. Here immunoSEQ multiplex PCR was the method, and the copy in TCRdb shows in-frame clones only, minus some. The sample table includes some 30,000 clones. The sequencing sample was made of PBMCs. This clonotype originated in a man aged 40-50 years in good health and CMV-seronegative. The rearrangement links TRBV4-1 to TRBJ2-2, with TRBD2 identical over 10 bases. The CDR3 nucleotides are TGCGCCAGCAGCCAAGAGGCCACTAGCGGGACTCGGGAGCTGTTTTTT. This sequence encodes CASSQEATSGTRELFF.